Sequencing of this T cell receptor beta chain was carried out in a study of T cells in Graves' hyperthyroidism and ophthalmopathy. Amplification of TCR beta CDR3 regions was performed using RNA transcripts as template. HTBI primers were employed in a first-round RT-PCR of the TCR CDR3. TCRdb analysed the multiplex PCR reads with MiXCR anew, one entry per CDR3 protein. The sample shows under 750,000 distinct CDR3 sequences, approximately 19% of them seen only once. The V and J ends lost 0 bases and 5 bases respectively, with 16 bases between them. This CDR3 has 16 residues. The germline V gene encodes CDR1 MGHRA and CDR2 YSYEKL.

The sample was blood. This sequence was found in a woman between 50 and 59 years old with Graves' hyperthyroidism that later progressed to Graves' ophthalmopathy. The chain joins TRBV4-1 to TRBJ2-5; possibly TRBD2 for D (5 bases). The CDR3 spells CASSQDSAARGETQYF. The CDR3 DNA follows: TGCGCCAGCAGCCAAGATAGCGCAGCTCGAGGGGAGACCCAGTACTTC.